This T cell receptor (beta chain) is drawn from a study of blood T cell repertoires in COVID-19. V was trimmed by 5 bases and J by 0 bases, leaving 5 bases between them. The CDR3 contains 13 residues. Profiled with immunoSEQ multiplex PCR; TCRdb holds only in-frame clones, not every one. The sample yields under 95,000 clones, approximately 90% seen once. The TCR originated in a man aged 50-60 years with COVID-19, enrolled during active disease. Sequencing was performed on peripheral blood. This chain connects TRBV12-3 or TRBV12-4 to TRBJ1-5; D unresolved. CDR3 nucleotide sequence: TGTGCCAGCAGTCTATATAGCAATCAGCCCCAGCATTTT. This translates into CASSLYSNQPQHF.